These T cell receptor beta chains were read from a single sample in a study of Ad26.COV2.S vaccination and SARS-CoV-2 variants. Generated by immunoSEQ multiplex PCR, the TCRdb table keeps only in-frame clones and is missing some. This table holds hundreds of thousands of clones, 80% to 90% found once. Sequencing was performed on peripheral blood, taken in a trial of Ad26.COV2.S vaccine versus placebo. These receptors originate from a person between 18 and 59 years old who received the Ad26.COV2.S COVID-19 vaccine or a placebo. CDR3s include the opening cysteine and the closing phenylalanine or tryptophan. Each record gives: J gene, clone size, V gene, D gene, CDR3 protein, CDR3 DNA. A D gene is named only where the DNA matches it firmly. Expanded clones are given a class, and other clones once, few, many or no size at all.

>TRBJ2-2|-|TRBV2|TRBD1
CASSKLGQGAKAGELFF
TGTGCCAGCAGTAAACTCGGACAGGGGGCTAAGGCCGGGGAGCTGTTTTTT
>TRBJ1-1|-|TRBV14|-
CASSQGRLSNTEAFF
TGTGCCAGCAGCCAAGGACGGTTGTCGAACACTGAAGCTTTCTTT
>TRBJ1-2|-|TRBV7-9|TRBD1
CASSLAGQDYGYTF
TGTGCCAGCAGCTTAGCCGGACAGGACTATGGCTACACCTTC
>TRBJ1-4|-|TRBV6-6|-
CASSYPQRNEKLFF
TGTGCCAGCAGTTACCCGCAGCGTAATGAAAAACTGTTTTTT
>TRBJ1-2|-|TRBV19|-
CASSGGRGRANYGYTF
TGTGCCAGTAGTGGGGGCCGGGGACGAGCTAACTATGGCTACACCTTC
>TRBJ1-4|few|TRBV7-9|-
CASSLVDLGVKLFF
TGTGCCAGCAGCTTGGTTGACCTTGGCGTAAAACTGTTTTTT
>TRBJ1-1|-|TRBV5-1|-
CASSLGANTEAFF
TGCGCCAGCAGCTTGGGGGCCAACACTGAAGCTTTCTTT
>TRBJ2-3|-|TRBV12-5|TRBD1
CASGWDRGWADTQYF
TGTGCTAGTGGGTGGGACAGGGGTTGGGCAGATACGCAGTATTTT
>TRBJ2-1|-|TRBV11-2|-
CASSLVAKQFF
TGTGCCAGCAGCTTAGTGGCTAAGCAGTTCTTC
>TRBJ2-4|-|TRBV11-2|TRBD2
CASCFRTSKNIQYF
TGTGCCAGCTGTTTTAGGACTAGCAAGAACATTCAGTACTTC
>TRBJ2-2|-|TRBV15|TRBD2
CATSKRERAGELFF
TGTGCCACCAGCAAGCGGGAGAGGGCCGGGGAGCTGTTTTTT
>TRBJ1-3|-|TRBV19|-
CASSTSGGTIYF
TGTGCCAGTAGTACCTCGGGTGGCACCATATATTTT
>TRBJ1-3|-|TRBV19|TRBD1
CASSYRGRSGNTIYF
TGTGCCAGTAGTTACAGGGGGCGCTCTGGAAACACCATATATTTT
>TRBJ1-1|-|TRBV6-5|-
CASSLVMMNTEAFF
TGTGCCAGCAGTTTGGTAATGATGAACACTGAAGCTTTCTTT
>TRBJ2-7|-|TRBV18|-
CASSLPGAERPYEQYF
TGTGCCAGCTCACTCCCCGGGGCGGAGCGACCCTACGAGCAGTACTTC
>TRBJ1-1|once|TRBV18|TRBD1
CASSQGTGYTEAFF
TGTGCCAGCTCACAAGGGACAGGGTACACTGAAGCTTTCTTT
>TRBJ2-3|-|TRBV12-3/TRBV12-4|-
CASSLAPRDTQYF
TGTGCCAGCAGTTTAGCGCCAAGAGATACGCAGTATTTT
>TRBJ1-6|-|TRBV18|-
CASSPQKGQHNSPLHF
TGTGCCAGCTCACCACAAAAGGGGCAGCATAATTCACCCCTCCACTTT
>TRBJ1-1|-|TRBV2|-
CASTDGLFTEAFF
TGTGCCAGCACCGATGGGCTGTTCACTGAAGCTTTCTTT
>TRBJ2-1|-|TRBV11-3|-
CASSPLEGNEQFF
TGTGCCAGCAGCCCCCTGGAGGGGAATGAGCAGTTCTTC
>TRBJ1-2|-|TRBV4-2|-
CASSSSPGVDYGYTF
TGTGCCAGCAGCAGTAGCCCGGGGGTAGACTATGGCTACACCTTC
>TRBJ2-3|-|TRBV30|TRBD2
CASSGRGTDTQYF
TGTGCCAGTAGCGGGAGAGGCACAGATACGCAGTATTTT
>TRBJ2-7|-|TRBV19|-
CASSRGQAYEQYF
TGTGCCAGTAGTAGAGGGCAGGCCTACGAGCAGTACTTC
>TRBJ2-7|-|TRBV19|-
CASKGRETYEQYF
TGTGCCAGTAAGGGTCGGGAGACCTACGAGCAGTACTTC
>TRBJ2-2|-|TRBV11-3|-
CASSLGGGAETGELFF
TGTGCCAGCAGCTTAGGGGGCGGGGCTGAGACCGGGGAGCTGTTTTTT